This passage covers 27 T cell receptor beta chains from one sample sequenced in a study of blood T cell repertoires in COVID-19. Clones were read by immunoSEQ multiplex PCR, and TCRdb kept only the in-frame ones, dropping some. The sample contains hundreds of thousands of clones, 88% of which appear only once. Source material: PBMCs or T cells enriched from blood (not recorded which). The receptor source for this set is a woman between 40 and 55 years old with acute COVID-19.

The chain is built from TRBV29-1 and TRBJ1-1; 8 bases are shared with TRBD1. V gave up 7 bases and J gave up 5 bases; unmatched junction bases: 9. The CDR3 consists of 13 residues. CDR1 and CDR2 from the germline V gene are SQVTM and ANQGSEA. This CDR3 reads CSGWEQGGTEAFF. In nucleotides, the CDR3 is TGCAGCGGTTGGGAACAGGGGGGGACTGAAGCTTTCTTT.

The chain carries TRBV9 and TRBJ1-4; the D is unclear. CDR1 SGDLS and CDR2 YYNGEE come from the germline V gene. V lost 2 bases and J 0 bases, leaving 5 bases between the germline ends. The CDR3 spans 14 residues. The CDR3: CASSVSATNEKLFF. The DNA for the CDR3 is TGTGCCAGCAGCGTCTCCGCAACTAATGAAAAACTGTTTTTT.

This clone has only one observation. The rearrangement links TRBV7-9 to TRBJ2-1; D call uncertain. V was cut by 2 bases and J by 5 bases, with 25 bases left in between. The CDR3 is made up of 19 amino acids. Germline loops: CDR1 SEHNR, CDR2 FQNEAQ (reference sequence). CDR3 residues: CASSLIPPGSTHRNNEQFF. The CDR3 region has the DNA TGTGCCAGCAGCTTAATACCCCCAGGCTCGACGCACCGTAACAATGAGCAGTTCTTC. Drawing the rest from reference TRBV7-9 and TRBJ2-1, the complete variable domain is DTGVSQNPRHKITKRGQNVTFRCDPISEHNRLYWYRQTLGQGPEFLTYFQNEAQLEKSRLLSDRFSAERPKGSFSTLEIQRTEQGDSAMYLCASSLIPPGSTHRNNEQFFGPGTRLTVL.

This clone was found a few times. The chain combines TRBV4-1 with TRBJ2-1, with TRBD2 as a possible D gene (6 bases). Germline loops: CDR1 MGHRA, CDR2 YSYEKL. CDR3 size: 16 residues. V shed 0 bases and J shed 7 bases, with 16 bases lying between them. In nucleotides, the CDR3 is TGCGCCAGCAGCCAAGATCCTGAGGGCGCGGGGAATGAGCAGTTCTTC. Its protein product is CASSQDPEGAGNEQFF.

There are a few counts of this clone. This chain joins TRBV5-1 and TRBJ1-2, with TRBD1 matching over 7 bases. The CDR3 is 15 residues long. CDR1 and CDR2 (germline): SGHRS, YFSETQ. J lost 2 bases, V lost 5 bases, and 9 bases had no gene match. The CDR3 nucleotides read TGCGCCAGCAGACCCACAGGGGCTTCAAACTATGGCTACACCTTC. Amino acids: CASRPTGASNYGYTF.

This clone came up once. The CDR3 region has the DNA TGTGCCAGCAGCGTGGTAGCGGGGTACCAAGAGACCCAGTACTTC. Translated: CASSVVAGYQETQYF. The rearrangement joins TRBV11-2 to TRBJ2-5; 8 bases are shared with TRBD2. The CDR3 is 15 amino acids. Looked up from germline, CDR1 is SGHAT and CDR2 is FQNNGV. V was clipped by 5 bases and J by 0 bases; unmatched bases: 5. The entire variable domain, with the rest obtained from reference TRBV11-2 and TRBJ2-5, is as follows: EAGVAQSPRYKIIEKRQSVAFWCNPISGHATLYWYQQILGQGPKLLIQFQNNGVVDDSQLPKDRFSAERLKGVDSTLKIQPAKLEDSAVYLCASSVVAGYQETQYFGPGTRLLVL.

V usage is TRBV20-1 and J usage is TRBJ2-7, with 8 positions matching TRBD2. With V trimmed by 3 bases and J by 3 bases, 4 bases remained unmatched. The V gene's germline CDR1 is DFQATT and CDR2 SNEGSKA (reference sequence). This CDR3 spans 13 amino acids. The CDR3 is CSASRGGYYEQYF. CDR3 in DNA: TGCAGTGCTAGTCGGGGGGGATACTACGAGCAGTACTTC.

The chain carries TRBV9 and TRBJ2-5; D might be TRBD2 (6 bases). Germline CDR1 reads SGDLS; CDR2 reads YYNGEE. V was shortened by 3 bases and J by 5 bases, with 11 bases between the two germline ends. The CDR3 sequence is 13 residues long. In DNA form, the CDR3 reads TGTGCCAGCAGCGCACACGGGAGCGAGACCCAGTACTTC. This sequence encodes CASSAHGSETQYF.

The genes are TRBV7-9 and TRBJ2-7; D gene uncertain. With 3 bases removed from V and 2 bases from J, the gap between germline ends came to 11 bases. Germline V lookup: CDR1 SEHNR, CDR2 FQNEAQ (reference sequence). The CDR3 extends over 14 amino acids. CDR3 DNA: TGTGCCAGCAGCTTCTCTACAGATACCTACGAGCAGTACTTC. Translation gives CASSFSTDTYEQYF.

This clone was seen only a few times. The chain links TRBV5-4 to TRBJ2-7; 13 nucleotides line up with TRBD2. In germline, CDR1 is SGHNT, CDR2 YYREEE (reference sequence). The CDR3 is 17 residues long. Unmatched junction bases numbered 3, after V lost 0 bases and J lost 0 bases. DNA for the CDR3: TGTGCCAGCAGCTTGGGACTAGCGGGGGGCAACTCCTACGAGCAGTACTTC. This codes for CASSLGLAGGNSYEQYF. The full variable domain, its missing parts supplied by reference TRBV5-4 and TRBJ2-7, is ETGVTQSPTHLIKTRGQQVTLRCSSQSGHNTVSWYQQALGQGPQFIFQYYREEENGRGNFPPRFSGLQFPNYSSELNVNALELDDSALYLCASSLGLAGGNSYEQYFGPGTRLTVT.

V gene TRBV6-1 combines with J gene TRBJ1-2; D ambiguous. Germline values: CDR1 MNHNS, CDR2 SASEGT. The CDR3 covers 15 residues. Trimming stripped 0 bases from V and 4 bases from J, with 12 bases between. Here the CDR3 reads CASSEATRAGYGYTF. The DNA of the CDR3 is TGTGCCAGCAGTGAAGCGACGCGAGCGGGCTATGGCTACACCTTC.

The table lists this clone with a count of one. The chain is built from TRBV3-1 (or the pseudogene TRBV3-2) and TRBJ1-2; no clear D. V shed 5 bases and J shed 5 bases, with 6 bases lying between them. Germline lookup yields CDR1 LGHDT and CDR2 YNNKEL (reference sequence). The CDR3 is 11 amino acids. The CDR3 sequence: CASSTSYGYTF. The CDR3 DNA is TGTGCCAGCAGCACATCGTATGGCTACACCTTC.

V and J are TRBV7-9 and TRBJ2-7; possible D gene TRBD2, 5 bases. V was cut by 2 bases and J by 5 bases, with 13 bases left in between. Germline V gene lookup returns CDR1 SEHNR and CDR2 FQNEAQ (reference sequence). The CDR3 has 14 residues. In nucleotides, the CDR3 is TGTGCCAGCAGCTTATCGGCTAGCACCCACGAGCAGTACTTC. It specifies CASSLSASTHEQYF.

This chain links TRBV4-1 with TRBJ1-5, with D unresolved. CDR1 and CDR2 (germline): MGHRA, YSYEKL. V was shortened by 0 bases and J by 3 bases, with 12 bases between the two germline ends. The CDR3 covers 16 residues. The CDR3: CASSQEEAGLNQPQHF. The DNA of the CDR3 is TGCGCCAGCAGCCAAGAGGAGGCTGGACTCAATCAGCCCCAGCATTTT.

The chain combines TRBV30 with TRBJ2-1; D might be TRBD2 (6 bases). V was shortened by 2 bases and J by 6 bases, with 8 bases between the two germline ends. The length of the CDR3 is 12 residues. Looked up from germline, CDR1 is GTSNPN and CDR2 is SVGIG (reference sequence). For the CDR3, the DNA is TGTGCCTGGAGTCAGACTAGCAATGAGCAGTTCTTC. It translates to CAWSQTSNEQFF.

The V gene is TRBV27, the J gene TRBJ2-7, with 9 bases aligning to TRBD1. V was clipped by 2 bases and J by 2 bases; unmatched bases: 1. Germline values: CDR1 MNHEY, CDR2 SMNVEV (reference sequence). The CDR3 runs to 14 residues. CDR3 protein: CASSLGDRAYEQYF. The CDR3 DNA sequence: TGTGCCAGCAGTTTAGGGGACAGGGCCTACGAGCAGTACTTC.

V is TRBV7-9 and J is TRBJ1-2; 9 positions agree with TRBD1. The CDR3 consists of 15 residues. Germline assignment: CDR1 SEHNR and CDR2 FQNEAQ (reference sequence). J gave up 3 bases and V 5 bases, and 7 bases lay outside the gene matches. The CDR3 nucleotides read TGTGCCAGCAGCCCGACAGGGGGTGCTGACTATGGCTACACCTTC. Encoded protein: CASSPTGGADYGYTF.

The chain couples TRBV29-1 to TRBJ1-2; TRBD1 aligns across 9 bases. V lost 7 bases to trimming and J lost 4 bases; unmatched junction nucleotides: 7. Germline CDR1 reads SQVTM; CDR2 reads ANQGSEA. The CDR3 loop spans 13 amino acids. CDR3 sequence reads: CSGSGQGGYGYTF. CDR3 bases: TGCAGCGGCTCGGGACAGGGAGGCTATGGCTACACCTTC.

V and J are TRBV4-1 and TRBJ2-3, with TRBD1 matching over 10 bases. Trimming cost V 8 bases and J 1 base; bases outside gene matches: 3. CDR1 is MGHRA, CDR2 YSYEKL, per germline. CDR3 length: 14 residues. In DNA, the CDR3 is TGCGCCAGCGGCGGGACAGGGGGCACAGATACGCAGTATTTT. The encoded protein is CASGGTGGTDTQYF.

The J gene is TRBJ2-3, the V gene TRBV5-1, with a possible D match to TRBD1 (5 bases). Per the germline V gene, CDR1 is SGHRS and CDR2 is YFSETQ. CDR3 size: 15 residues. The V and J ends lost 1 base and 2 bases respectively, with 11 bases between them. The CDR3 DNA reads TGCGCCAGCAGCTTGAGACAGCCCAACACAGATACGCAGTATTTT. This encodes CASSLRQPNTDTQYF.

The chain employs TRBV5-1 and TRBJ1-4; perhaps TRBD1 as D (6 bases). This CDR3 is 13 amino acids long. V gave up 8 bases and J gave up 7 bases, with 15 bases separating them. Germline CDR1 reads SGHRS; CDR2 reads YFSETQ. This CDR3 is CASREGVGEKLFF. DNA of the CDR3: TGCGCCAGTCGGGAGGGGGTCGGTGAAAAACTGTTTTTT. The full variable domain, completed using reference TRBV5-1 and TRBJ1-4, is KAGVTQTPRYLIKTRGQQVTLSCSPISGHRSVSWYQQTPGQGLQFLFEYFSETQRNKGNFPGRFSGRQFSNSRSEMNVSTLELGDSALYLCASREGVGEKLFFGSGTQLSVL.

This clone was detected once. The chain joins TRBV7-2 to TRBJ2-1, with 8 positions matching TRBD2. V was clipped by 0 bases and J by 7 bases; unmatched bases: 8. The CDR3 totals 16 residues. CDR1 is SGHTA and CDR2 is FQGNSA in the germline V gene. The CDR3 sequence is CASSLARPGGLNEQFF. In DNA, the CDR3 is TGTGCCAGCAGCTTAGCGCGCCCGGGGGGGCTAAATGAGCAGTTCTTC.

The chain has TRBV7-6 and TRBJ1-1, with 7 bases that match TRBD1. The CDR3 length is 13 residues. Germline CDR1 SGHVS, CDR2 FNYEAQ. After removal of 8 bases from V and 4 bases from J, the junction contained 7 bases not matched to a gene. The CDR3 DNA reads TGTGCCAGCTGGGGACAGTCGGGCACTGAAGCTTTCTTT. This codes for CASWGQSGTEAFF.

This rearrangement joins TRBV5-7 to TRBJ2-7; D gene uncertain. TRBV5-7 is marked as an open reading frame, function uncertain. CDR3 length: 11 amino acids. The ends were cut back, 2 bases at V and 5 bases at J, with 5 bases in the middle. CDR3 sequence: CASSFLDEQYF. CDR3 nucleotide sequence: TGTGCCAGCAGCTTTTTAGACGAGCAGTACTTC.

This clone was observed a single time. The chain recombines TRBV5-1 with TRBJ1-4; TRBD1 matches 7 bases. Trimming at V came to 4 bases and at J to 3 bases, leaving 6 bases not matched to a gene. Germline V CDR1 and CDR2: SGHRS, YFSETQ. This CDR3 spans 15 amino acids. The CDR3 nucleotides are TGCGCCAGCAGCGCCACCGGGACAGCTAATGAAAAACTGTTTTTT. Its protein product is CASSATGTANEKLFF.

The chain is built from TRBV7-6 and TRBJ2-7; 7 positions match TRBD1. V shed 6 bases and J 12 bases; nucleotides not matched to a gene: 14. The CDR3 is 13 amino acids. From germline, CDR1 is SGHVS and CDR2 FNYEAQ. The DNA of the CDR3 is TGTGCCAGCAGGGGCCCGTCCCCGGGACAGCCGTACTTC. Its protein product is CASRGPSPGQPYF.

V and J are TRBV27 and TRBJ1-5, with TRBD1 as a possible D gene (5 bases). Germline V gene data show CDR1 as MNHEY and CDR2 as SMNVEV (reference sequence). V shed 3 bases and J shed 6 bases, with 9 bases lying between them. The CDR3 contains 13 residues. For the CDR3, the DNA is TGTGCCAGCAGTTTGACAGTATTTCAGCCCCAGCATTTT. Its protein product is CASSLTVFQPQHF.